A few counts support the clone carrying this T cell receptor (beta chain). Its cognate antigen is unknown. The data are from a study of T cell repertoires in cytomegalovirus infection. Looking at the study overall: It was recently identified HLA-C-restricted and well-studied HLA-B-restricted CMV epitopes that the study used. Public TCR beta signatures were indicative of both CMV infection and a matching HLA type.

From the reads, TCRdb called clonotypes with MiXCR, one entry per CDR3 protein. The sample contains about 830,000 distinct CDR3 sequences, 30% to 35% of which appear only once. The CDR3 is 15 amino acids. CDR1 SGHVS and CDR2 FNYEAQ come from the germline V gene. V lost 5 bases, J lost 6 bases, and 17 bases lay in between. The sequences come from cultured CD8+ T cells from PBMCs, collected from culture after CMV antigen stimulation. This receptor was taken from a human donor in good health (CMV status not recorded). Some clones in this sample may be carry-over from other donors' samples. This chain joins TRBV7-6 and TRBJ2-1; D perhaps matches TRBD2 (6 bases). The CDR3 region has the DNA TGTGCCAGCAGCAGTGGGACTTCGGAGGGCAATGAGCAGTTCTTC. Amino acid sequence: CASSSGTSEGNEQFF.